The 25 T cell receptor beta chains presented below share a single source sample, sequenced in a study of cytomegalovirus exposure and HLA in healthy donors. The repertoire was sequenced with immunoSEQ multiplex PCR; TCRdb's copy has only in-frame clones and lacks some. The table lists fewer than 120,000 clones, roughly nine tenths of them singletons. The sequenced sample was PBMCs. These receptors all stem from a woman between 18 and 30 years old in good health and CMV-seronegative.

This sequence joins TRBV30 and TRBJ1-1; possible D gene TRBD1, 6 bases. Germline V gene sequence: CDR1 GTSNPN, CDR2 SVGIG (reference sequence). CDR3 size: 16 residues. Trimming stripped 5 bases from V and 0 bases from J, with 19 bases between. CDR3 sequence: CAWGVVRQDLNTEAFF. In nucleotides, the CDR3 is TGTGCCTGGGGGGTAGTCCGACAGGACCTGAACACTGAAGCTTTCTTT.

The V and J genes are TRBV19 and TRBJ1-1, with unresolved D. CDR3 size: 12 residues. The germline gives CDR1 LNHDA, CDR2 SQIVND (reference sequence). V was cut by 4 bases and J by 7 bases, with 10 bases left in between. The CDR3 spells CASSKLAIEAFF. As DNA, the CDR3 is TGTGCCAGTAGTAAATTAGCTATTGAAGCTTTCTTT.

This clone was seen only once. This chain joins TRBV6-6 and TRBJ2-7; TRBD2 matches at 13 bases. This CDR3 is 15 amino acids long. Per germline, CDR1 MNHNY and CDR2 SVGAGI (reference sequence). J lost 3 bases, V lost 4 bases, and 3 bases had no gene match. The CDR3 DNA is TGTGCCAGCAGTTTCAGACTAGCGGGGGGCTACGAGCAGTACTTC. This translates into CASSFRLAGGYEQYF.

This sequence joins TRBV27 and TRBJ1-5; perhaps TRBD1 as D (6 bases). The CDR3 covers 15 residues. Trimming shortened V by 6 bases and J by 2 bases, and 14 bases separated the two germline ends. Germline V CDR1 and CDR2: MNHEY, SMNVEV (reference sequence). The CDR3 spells CASRQGERGNQPQHF. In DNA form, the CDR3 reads TGTGCCAGCAGACAGGGTGAACGCGGCAATCAGCCCCAGCATTTT.

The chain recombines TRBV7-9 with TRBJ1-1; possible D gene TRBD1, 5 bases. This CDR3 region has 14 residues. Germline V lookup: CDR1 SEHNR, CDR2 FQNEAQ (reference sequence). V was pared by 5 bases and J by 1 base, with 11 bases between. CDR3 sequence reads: CASSPQGANTEAFF. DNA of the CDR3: TGTGCCAGCAGCCCGCAGGGTGCGAACACTGAAGCTTTCTTT. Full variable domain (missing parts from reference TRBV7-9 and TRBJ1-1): DTGVSQNPRHKITKRGQNVTFRCDPISEHNRLYWYRQTLGQGPEFLTYFQNEAQLEKSRLLSDRFSAERPKGSFSTLEIQRTEQGDSAMYLCASSPQGANTEAFFGQGTRLTVV.

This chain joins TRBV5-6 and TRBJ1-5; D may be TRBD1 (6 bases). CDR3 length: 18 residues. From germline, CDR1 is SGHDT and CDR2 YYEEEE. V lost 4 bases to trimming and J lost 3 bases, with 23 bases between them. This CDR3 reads CASSRWTDINQPNQPQHF. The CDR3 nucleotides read TGTGCCAGCAGCAGATGGACAGACATCAATCAGCCCAATCAGCCCCAGCATTTT.

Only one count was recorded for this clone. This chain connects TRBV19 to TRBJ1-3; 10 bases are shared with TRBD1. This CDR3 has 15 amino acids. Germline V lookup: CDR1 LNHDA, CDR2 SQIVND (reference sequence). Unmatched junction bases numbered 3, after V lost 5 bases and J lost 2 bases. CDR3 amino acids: CASSPGTGAGNTIYF. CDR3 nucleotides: TGTGCCAGTAGTCCCGGGACAGGGGCTGGAAACACCATATATTTT.

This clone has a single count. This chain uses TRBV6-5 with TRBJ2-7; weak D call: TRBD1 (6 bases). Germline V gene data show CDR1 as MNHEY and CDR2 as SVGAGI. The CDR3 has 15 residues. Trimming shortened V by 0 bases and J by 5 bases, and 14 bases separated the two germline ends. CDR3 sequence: CASSYSGNRDNEQYF. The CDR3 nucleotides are TGTGCCAGCAGTTACTCGGGGAACAGGGATAACGAGCAGTACTTC.

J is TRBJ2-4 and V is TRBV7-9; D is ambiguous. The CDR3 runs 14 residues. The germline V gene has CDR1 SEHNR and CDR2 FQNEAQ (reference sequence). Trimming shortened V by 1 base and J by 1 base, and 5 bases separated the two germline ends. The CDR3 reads CASSLDGAKNIQYF. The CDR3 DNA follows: TGTGCCAGCAGCTTAGACGGGGCCAAAAACATTCAGTACTTC.

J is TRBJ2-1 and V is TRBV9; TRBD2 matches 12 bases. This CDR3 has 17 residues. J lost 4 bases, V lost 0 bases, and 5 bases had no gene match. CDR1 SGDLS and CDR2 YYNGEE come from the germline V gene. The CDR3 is CASSVALAGGNYNEQFF. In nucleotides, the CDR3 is TGTGCCAGCAGCGTAGCCCTAGCGGGAGGGAATTACAATGAGCAGTTCTTC.

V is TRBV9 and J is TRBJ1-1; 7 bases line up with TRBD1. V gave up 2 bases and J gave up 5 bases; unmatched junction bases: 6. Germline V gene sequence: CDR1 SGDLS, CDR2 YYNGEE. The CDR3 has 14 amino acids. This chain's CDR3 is CASSVQGVGTEAFF. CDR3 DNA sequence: TGTGCCAGCAGCGTCCAGGGGGTAGGGACTGAAGCTTTCTTT.

CDR3 bases: TGTGCCACCACCGCCGCGGGAGGGAATGAGCAGTTCTTC. This gives the protein CATTAAGGNEQFF. The chain employs TRBV19 and TRBJ2-1; 9 nucleotides match TRBD2. The CDR3 is made up of 13 amino acids. Germline loops: CDR1 LNHDA, CDR2 SQIVND (reference sequence). V trimming: 10 bases; J trimming: 7 bases; junction bases outside the gene matches: 8. The variable domain in full, completed from reference TRBV19 and TRBJ2-1, reads DGGITQSPKYLFRKEGQNVTLSCEQNLNHDAMYWYRQDPGQGLRLIYYSQIVNDFQKGDIAEGYSVSREKKESFPLTVTSAQKNPTAFYLCATTAAGGNEQFFGPGTRLTVL.

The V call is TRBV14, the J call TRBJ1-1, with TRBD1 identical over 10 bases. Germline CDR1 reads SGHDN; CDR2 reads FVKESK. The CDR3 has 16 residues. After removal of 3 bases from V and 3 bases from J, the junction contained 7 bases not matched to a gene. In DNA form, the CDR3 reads TGTGCCAGCAGCCACGGTGGGACAGGGGTGGACACTGAAGCTTTCTTT. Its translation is CASSHGGTGVDTEAFF.

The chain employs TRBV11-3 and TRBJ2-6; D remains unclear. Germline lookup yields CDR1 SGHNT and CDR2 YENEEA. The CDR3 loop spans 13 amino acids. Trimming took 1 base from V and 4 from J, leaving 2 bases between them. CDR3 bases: TGTGCCAGCAGCTTAGCGGGGGCCAACGTCCTGACTTTC. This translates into CASSLAGANVLTF.

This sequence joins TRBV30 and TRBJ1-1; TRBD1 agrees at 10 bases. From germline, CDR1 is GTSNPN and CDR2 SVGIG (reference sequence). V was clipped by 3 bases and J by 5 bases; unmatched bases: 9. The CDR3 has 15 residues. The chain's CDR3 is CAWSARQGAWTEAFF. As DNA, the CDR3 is TGTGCCTGGAGCGCACGACAGGGGGCATGGACTGAAGCTTTCTTT.

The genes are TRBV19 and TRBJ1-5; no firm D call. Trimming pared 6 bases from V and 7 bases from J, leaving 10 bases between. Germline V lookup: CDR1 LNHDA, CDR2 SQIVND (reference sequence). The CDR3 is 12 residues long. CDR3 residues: CASRNTRQPQHF. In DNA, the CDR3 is TGTGCCAGTAGGAATACTCGCCAGCCCCAGCATTTT.

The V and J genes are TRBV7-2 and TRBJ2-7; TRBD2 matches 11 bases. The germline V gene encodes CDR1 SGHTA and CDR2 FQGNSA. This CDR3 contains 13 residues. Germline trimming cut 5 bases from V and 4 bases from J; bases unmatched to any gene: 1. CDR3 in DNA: TGTGCCAGCAGCGCTAGCGGGAGGTACGAGCAGTACTTC. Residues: CASSASGRYEQYF.

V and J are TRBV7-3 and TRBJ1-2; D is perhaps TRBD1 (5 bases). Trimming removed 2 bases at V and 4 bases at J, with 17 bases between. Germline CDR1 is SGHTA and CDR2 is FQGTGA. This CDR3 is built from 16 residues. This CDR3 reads CASSLVAGPRAYGYTF. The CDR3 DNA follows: TGTGCCAGCAGCTTAGTAGCAGGGCCTCGGGCCTATGGCTACACCTTC.

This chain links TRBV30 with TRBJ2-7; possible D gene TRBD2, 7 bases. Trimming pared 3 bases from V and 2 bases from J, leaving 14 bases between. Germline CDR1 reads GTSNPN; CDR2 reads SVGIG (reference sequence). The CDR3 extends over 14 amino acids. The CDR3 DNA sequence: TGTGCCTGGAGAGCCGACGGGGGGCCCTACGAGCAGTACTTC. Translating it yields CAWRADGGPYEQYF.

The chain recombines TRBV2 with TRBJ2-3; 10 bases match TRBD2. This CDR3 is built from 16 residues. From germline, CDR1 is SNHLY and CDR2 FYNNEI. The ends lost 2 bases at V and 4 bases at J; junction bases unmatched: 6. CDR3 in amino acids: CASSETLAGVADTQYF. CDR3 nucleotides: TGTGCCAGCAGTGAAACCCTAGCGGGAGTAGCAGATACGCAGTATTTT.

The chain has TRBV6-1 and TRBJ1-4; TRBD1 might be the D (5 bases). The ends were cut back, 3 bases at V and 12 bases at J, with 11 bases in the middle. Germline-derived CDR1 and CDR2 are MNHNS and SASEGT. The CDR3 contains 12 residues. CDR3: CASSDGQGELFF. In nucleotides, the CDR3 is TGTGCCAGCAGTGATGGTCAGGGCGAACTGTTTTTT.

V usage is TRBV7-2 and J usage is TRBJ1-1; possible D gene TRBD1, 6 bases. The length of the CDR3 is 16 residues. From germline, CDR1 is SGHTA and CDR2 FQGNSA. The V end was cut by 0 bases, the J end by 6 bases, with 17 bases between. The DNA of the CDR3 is TGTGCCAGCAGCTTAGCGTATCGGCCGGACAGTCCTGAAGCTTTCTTT. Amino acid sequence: CASSLAYRPDSPEAFF.

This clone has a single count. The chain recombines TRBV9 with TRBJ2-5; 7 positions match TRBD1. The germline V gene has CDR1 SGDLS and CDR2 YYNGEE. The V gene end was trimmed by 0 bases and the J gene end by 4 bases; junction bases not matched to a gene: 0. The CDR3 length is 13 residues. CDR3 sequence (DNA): TGTGCCAGCAGCGTAGACAGGGGAGAGACCCAGTACTTC. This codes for CASSVDRGETQYF. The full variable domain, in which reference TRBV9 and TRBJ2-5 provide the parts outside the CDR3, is DSGVTQTPKHLITATGQRVTLRCSPRSGDLSVYWYQQSLDQGLQFLIQYYNGEERAKGNILERFSAQQFPDLHSELNLSSLELGDSALYFCASSVDRGETQYFGPGTRLLVL.

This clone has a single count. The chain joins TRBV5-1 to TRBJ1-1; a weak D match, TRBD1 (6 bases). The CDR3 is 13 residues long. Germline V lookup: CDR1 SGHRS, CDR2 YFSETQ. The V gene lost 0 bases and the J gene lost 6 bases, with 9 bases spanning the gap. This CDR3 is CASSLEGGAEAFF. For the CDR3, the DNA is TGCGCCAGCAGCTTGGAAGGGGGGGCTGAAGCTTTCTTT.

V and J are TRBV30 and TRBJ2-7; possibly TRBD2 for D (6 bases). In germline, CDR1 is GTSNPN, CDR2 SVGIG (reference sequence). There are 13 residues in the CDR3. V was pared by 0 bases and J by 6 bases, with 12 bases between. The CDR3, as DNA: TGTGCCTGGAGTGTCATGGGGGGTGGCGAGCAGTACTTC. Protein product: CAWSVMGGGEQYF.